A selection of T cell receptor beta chains follows, all from one sample in a study of cytomegalovirus exposure and HLA in healthy donors. TCRdb's copy holds only in-frame clones and misses some; the assay was immunoSEQ multiplex PCR. The sample lists approximately 220,000 clones, roughly 83% occurring once. What was sequenced was PBMCs. The receptors derive from a boy aged 2 to 10 in good health and CMV-seronegative. The CDR3 runs from the conserved cysteine through the conserved F or W. The D gene is left open where the match is weak. Clone size is stated in some rows and not others, as once, few, many or a class when expanded.

>TRBJ1-4|TRBV4-1|-|-
TGCGCCAGCAGCCAACTTGAAAAACTGTTTTTT
CASSQLEKLFF
>TRBJ2-7|TRBV6-1|TRBD2|-
TGTGCTAGCAGTGAAGCGAGTTTAGCGGGGGTCTACGAGCAGTACTTC
CASSEASLAGVYEQYF
>TRBJ1-1|TRBV5-1|TRBD1|-
TGCGCCAGCAGCTTTCAGGGGGCGCAGAACACTGAAGCTTTCTTT
CASSFQGAQNTEAFF
>TRBJ2-7|TRBV12-5|-|-
TGTGCTAGTGGTAAGGACGGCGGAGGATACTCCTACGAGCAGTACTTC
CASGKDGGGYSYEQYF
>TRBJ2-1|TRBV12-5|TRBD2|-
TGTGCTAGTGGTTTGGTAGTAGCGGGTCGCGATGAGCAGTTCTTC
CASGLVVAGRDEQFF
>TRBJ1-1|TRBV7-2|TRBD1|-
TGTGCCAGCAGCCAATATCGACAGGGAGACACTGAAGCTTTCTTT
CASSQYRQGDTEAFF
>TRBJ2-1|TRBV6-5|-|-
TGTGCCAGCAGTTACGGCCGGAGCTCCTACAATGAGCAGTTCTTC
CASSYGRSSYNEQFF
>TRBJ2-7|TRBV27|-|-
TGTGCCAGCAGTTTTGCGGGACGGCCGGCCGAGCAGTACTTC
CASSFAGRPAEQYF
>TRBJ2-2|TRBV5-8|-|-
TGTGCCAGCAGCTACCGACAGGAGAACACCGGGGAGCTGTTTTTT
CASSYRQENTGELFF
>TRBJ2-5|TRBV19|TRBD2|-
TGTGCCAGTAGACTTGAAGCGGGAGTCGAGACCCAGTACTTC
CASRLEAGVETQYF
>TRBJ2-2|TRBV7-9|-|once
TGTGCCAGCAGCCCATGGGGGGTCGGGTCCGGGGAGCTGTTTTTT
CASSPWGVGSGELFF
>TRBJ1-5|TRBV19|TRBD1|once
TGTGCCACCCTGTCCGGGACAGATGGGGCCCAGCATTTT
CATLSGTDGAQHF
>TRBJ1-2|TRBV25-1|TRBD1|-
TGTGCCAGCAGTGAGGTGGGACAGGGCGGTGGCTACACCTTC
CASSEVGQGGGYTF
>TRBJ2-5|TRBV12-5|-|-
TGTGCTAGTGGTTTAAACAGAGTTCAAGAGACCCAGTACTTC
CASGLNRVQETQYF
>TRBJ1-3|TRBV9|TRBD1|-
TGTGCCAGCAGCGTAGACGGACAGGGGGGAAACACCATATATTTT
CASSVDGQGGNTIYF
>TRBJ1-1|TRBV12-5|-|-
TGTGCTAGTGGTTCCTCAGCGGACACTGAAGCTTTCTTT
CASGSSADTEAFF
>TRBJ1-1|TRBV7-2|TRBD1|-
TGTGCCAGCAGCTTAAGGCCCGCGTTAGGGGGCCAGAACACTGAAGCTTTCTTT
CASSLRPALGGQNTEAFF
>TRBJ1-3|TRBV4-2|-|once
TGTGCCAGCAGCCCGGGACTTGGTGGAAACACCATATATTTT
CASSPGLGGNTIYF